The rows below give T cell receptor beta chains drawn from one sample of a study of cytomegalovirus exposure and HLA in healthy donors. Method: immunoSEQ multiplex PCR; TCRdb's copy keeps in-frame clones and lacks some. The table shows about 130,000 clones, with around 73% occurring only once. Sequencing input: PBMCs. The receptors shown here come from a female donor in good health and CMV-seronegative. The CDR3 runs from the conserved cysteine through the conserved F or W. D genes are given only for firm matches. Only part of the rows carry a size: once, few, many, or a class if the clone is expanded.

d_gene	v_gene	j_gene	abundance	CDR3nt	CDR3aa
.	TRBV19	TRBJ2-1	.	TGTGCCAGTAAGGACAGTAGAGGCTCCTACAATGAGCAGTTCTTC	CASKDSRGSYNEQFF
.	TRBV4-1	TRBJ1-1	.	TGCGCCAGCAGCCAAAGACTAATGAACACTGAAGCTTTCTTT	CASSQRLMNTEAFF
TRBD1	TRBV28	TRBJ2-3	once	TGTGCCAGCAGTTTCGGGGCTCGGACAGGGGGCTTGGATACGCAGTATTTT	CASSFGARTGGLDTQYF
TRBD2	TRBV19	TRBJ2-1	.	TGTGCCAGTAGTGTGGGACTAGCACCGAATTACAATGAGCAGTTCTTC	CASSVGLAPNYNEQFF
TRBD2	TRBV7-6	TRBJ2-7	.	TGTGCCAGCAGCGTCGGGACTAGCGGGGTTTCCTACGAGCAGTACTTC	CASSVGTSGVSYEQYF
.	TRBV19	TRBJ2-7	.	TGTGCCAGTAGTAGCGGGCCGGGGATCGAGCAGTACTTC	CASSSGPGIEQYF
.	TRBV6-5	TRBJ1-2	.	TGTGCCAGCAGTTCCCAGACGGAGATCTATGGCTACACCTTC	CASSSQTEIYGYTF
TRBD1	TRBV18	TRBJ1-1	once	TGTGTCAGCTCACCCAGGGACAGGGAAGCTTTCTTT	CVSSPRDREAFF
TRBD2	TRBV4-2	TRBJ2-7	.	TGTGCCAGCAGCCAAGGAGGTGCGGGAGTCTTGGGGGAGCAGTACTTC	CASSQGGAGVLGEQYF
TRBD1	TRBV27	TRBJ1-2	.	TGTGCCAGCAGCCGCGGGACAGGAGACTATGGCTACACCTTC	CASSRGTGDYGYTF
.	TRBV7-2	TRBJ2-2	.	TGTGCCAGCAGCTCCCTCCCGGGGAACACCGGGGAGCTGTTTTTT	CASSSLPGNTGELFF
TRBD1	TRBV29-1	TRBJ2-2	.	TGCAGCGTCAGGACAGGGCATAACACCGGGGAGCTGTTTTTT	CSVRTGHNTGELFF